This TCR beta chain was recorded in a study of persistence of HIV-infected CD4 T cells (dated by TCRdb to 2020 to 2022). For the study in its entirety: CMV- and HIV-1 Gag-responding CD4+ T cells were isolated from ART-treated individuals so that antigen-driven clonal expansion of HIV-1-infected cells could be examined. The median time participants had been on suppressive ART was over seven years. Peripheral blood samples of up to roughly 180 mL were taken at multiple time points, with the exception of a couple of participants who underwent leukapheresis at a single time point. The clonality of all cells in each sorted population was measured by TCRbeta sequencing, and the clonality of infected cells was measured by proviral sequencing. For the TCR cluster analysis across participants, roughly eight participants were included for CMV and more than 5 participants for Gag.

A note on this clone: The antigen it binds to is not known. It has no much larger one-base neighbor in the sample; base qualities were not kept.

The label giving this sample's treatment or condition can be read as: suppressive antiretroviral therapy. Lysates of CMV-infected fibroblasts were used at 8 to 10 ug/mL for cell stimulation. Memory populations depleted of antigen-responding cells were obtained by sorting nonresponding CD40L-negative CD69-negative CD45RO-high memory CD4+ T cells. HIV-1-infected adults in whom suppressive ART had been started during chronic infection were enrolled as participants. Participants had undetectable plasma HIV-1 RNA below 50 copies/mL for at least 4 years. To be included, participants needed a CD4+ T cell count above 400 cells/uL and a positive CMV serology. Before stimulation, PBMCs were isolated using density centrifugation and then depleted of CD8+ T cells. CD8-depleted PBMCs were stimulated for about 18 hours with anti-CD28/CD49d costimulation, CD40-blocking antibody and enfuvirtide to prevent new infections. Cells were sorted on a Beckman Coulter MoFlo Legacy or XDP sorter, with propidium iodide excluding dead cells. The QIAamp DNA Mini Kit was used for genomic DNA extraction from samples above one million cells, and the Quick-DNA Microprep Kit was used otherwise.

General conclusions and limits of the study: Within the same sorted populations, how oligoclonal the TCRs were correlated with how oligoclonal the proviruses were. TCRbeta richness in CMV- and Gag-responding cells was significantly lower than in anti-CD3/anti-CD28-responding cells; CMV-responding cells had higher oligoclonality than CD3/CD28-stimulated and Gag-responding cells. Because the TCR analyses were done in bulk, restricting them to just the rare CMV-responding cells that actually carried HIV-1 proviruses was not possible. Only a small number of individuals took part in the study, and only a limited range of antigens was tested. Antigen-responding cells were enriched for expanded CDR3beta sequences that were degenerate, which suggests that CD4+ responses to CMV and Gag underwent convergent selection.

The immunoSEQ hsTCRB assay version 4 in survey mode was used to sequence TCRbeta repertoires from genomic DNA. For TCRbeta sequencing, genomic DNA was diluted to approximately 10 ng/uL, and up to roughly 1 ug was used per sample. The study's processing was this. TCRbeta data analysis was done in ImmunoSeq Analyzer 3.0, and diversity was calculated on productive nucleotide rearrangements. Using the Immunarch R package, lower-bound TCR diversity was estimated with the improved Chao index and clonality was estimated with the Gini coefficient. Different nucleotide rearrangements encoding the same CDR3beta amino acid sequence were counted as distinct clonotypes. Differential abundance analysis identified TCRbeta sequences significantly enriched in antigen-responding cells relative to anti-CD3/anti-CD28-activated cells. TCRs were clustered by predicted peptide-MHC specificity with GLIPH2, both within individual participants and across merged participant data sets. TCRdb mirrors the immuneACCESS table, restricted to in-frame sequences. Some clones are absent from its copies; in checked studies, under half trace to an unresolved V gene, and the reason for the others is unknown. The V and J calls and clone size are taken from that table; D and trimming were inferred from the DNA. The sample table shows 37,000 or so clones, and 65% to 85% are seen once. Clones ranked in the top ten supply 1.6% of the sample.

Trimming removed 6 bases from V and 2 bases from J; the gene matches leave 3 bases unexplained. Based on the germline V gene (reference sequence), the CDR1 and CDR2 sequences are MNHNY and SVGAGI. The CDR3 covers 15 residues, taking in both the cysteine and the phenylalanine. Left in the record is the CDR3 DNA by itself, 45 bases read in frame from the first base. The sequencing here drew on CD4+ T cells sorted from PBMCs after approximately 19-hour stimulation, taken from a patient who received antiretroviral therapy. Read against the paper, the sample's cell subset or site label means: CD40L-CD69- CD45RO-high memory CD4 T cells not responding to CMV lysate. Recombination linked TRBV6-6 to TRBJ1-5, with 11 bases in between that match TRBD1. The receptor's source is an adult man with HIV who was CMV-seropositive. The CDR3 reads as follows: CASRRTGGGNQPQHF. The DNA is TGTGCCAGCAGGAGGACAGGGGGCGGCAATCAGCCCCAGCATTTT.